This TCR beta chain emerged from a study of blood T cell repertoires in COVID-19. Trimming at V came to 3 bases and at J to 8 bases, leaving 8 bases not matched to a gene. Germline CDR1 GTSNPN, CDR2 SVGIG (reference sequence). CDR3 length equals 14 residues. Clones were read by immunoSEQ multiplex PCR, and TCRdb kept only the in-frame ones, dropping some. The sample has 200,000 to 250,000 clones, roughly four fifths seen once. This TCR derives from a woman in her forties with acute or convalescent COVID-19. The material sequenced was peripheral blood. The rearrangement links TRBV30 to TRBJ1-2, with TRBD1 matching 11 bases. CDR3 region: CAWRGQGVTLGYTF. The DNA of the CDR3 is TGTGCCTGGAGGGGACAGGGGGTGACCCTCGGCTACACCTTC.